This record looks at one T cell receptor beta chain sequence and its context. Its antigen is still unknown. TCRdb re-derived calls from the RT-PCR reads in MiXCR, one entry per CDR3 protein. This table holds roughly 630,000 distinct CDR3 sequences, 14% found once. V was pared by 1 base and J by 5 bases, with 9 bases between. Looked up from germline, CDR1 is SGHAT and CDR2 is FQNNGV. CDR3 length: 14 amino acids. The source of the sample is a study of response to subunit inactivated influenza vaccine. General study results and limits: That few new T cells are recruited by each seasonal influenza vaccination was the authors' suggestion.

The TCR comes from a man aged 45 to 65 who received an inactivated influenza vaccine. The specimen was PBMCs from blood, collected 14 to 15 days before vaccination. This chain joins TRBV11-2 and TRBJ2-1, with D unresolved. The CDR3 here is CASSLVPSNNEQFF. The CDR3 DNA follows: TGTGCCAGCAGCTTAGTGCCCTCGAACAATGAGCAGTTCTTC.